This TCR beta chain is drawn from a study of blood T cell repertoires in COVID-19. Across the whole study: Samples taken during acute and convalescent COVID-19 were collected in the United States, Italy and Spain. The analysed material was cDNA or gDNA that came from T cells, B-cell-depleted T cells, or PBMCs.

This clone turned up a few times. Seattle researchers signed up patients amid active infection and tracked them longitudinally. The authors' processing: From reference gene primer amplification, estimates of nucleated cell counts were derived. Profiling relied on immunoSEQ multiplex PCR, and the TCRdb table lists in-frame clones only, not all of them. Clonal size and the V and J genes are those of that table, whereas D and trimming came from the DNA. The table lists around 190,000 clones, about 76% of them singletons. This sequence was found in a woman aged 40 to 49 with COVID-19, enrolled during active disease. The material sequenced was peripheral blood.

CDR3 amino acids: CASSSDRGRSSLEQYF. Written as DNA, the CDR3 is TGTGCCAGCAGTTCGGACAGGGGGCGTTCATCTCTCGAGCAGTACTTC. J is TRBJ2-7 and V is TRBV6-5, with 11 positions matching TRBD1. The CDR3 has 16 residues. CDR1 is MNHEY and CDR2 is SVGAGI in the germline V gene. Germline trimming cut 4 bases from V and 6 bases from J; bases unmatched to any gene: 11.